Shown below are 5 T cell receptor beta chains from a single sample sequenced in a study of PD-1 blockade in classical Hodgkin lymphoma. Sequenced by immunoSEQ multiplex PCR; TCRdb stores in-frame clones only, minus some. The sample consists of 10,000 or so clones, around 80% of them appearing once. Sample time point: cycle 4 day 1 (C4D1), after 5 to 7 weeks of nivolumab. There was relapse after autologous stem cell transplantation in every patient, and there was variation in brentuximab vedotin exposure. Purification of CD4+ T cells from thawed PBMCs was performed via magnetic negative selection. This material consisted of CD4+ T cells from blood, taken before the fourth cycle of nivolumab. The receptors here all came from a human donor with classical Hodgkin lymphoma.

This chain connects TRBV7-3 to TRBJ2-1; 13 positions match TRBD2. Per the germline V gene, CDR1 is SGHTA and CDR2 is FQGTGA. This CDR3 is built from 15 residues. Losses at the gene ends were 1 base for V and 8 bases for J; bases not matched to a gene: 2. For the CDR3, the DNA is TGTGCCAGCAGCTTAAGGACTAGCGGGAGAGATGAGCAGTTCTTC. Its translation is CASSLRTSGRDEQFF.

The V call is TRBV5-1, the J call TRBJ2-5; 12 positions match TRBD2. Germline V gene sequence: CDR1 SGHRS, CDR2 YFSETQ. The CDR3 runs to 15 residues. With V trimmed by 4 bases and J by 5 bases, 6 bases remained unmatched. CDR3 sequence: CASSASGGAEETQYF. The CDR3 DNA reads TGCGCCAGCAGCGCTAGCGGGGGGGCAGAGGAGACCCAGTACTTC.

This clone was seen a single time. The gene calls are TRBV6-1 and TRBJ1-2; D remains ambiguous. V was shortened by 6 bases and J by 0 bases, with 8 bases between the two germline ends. CDR1 MNHNS and CDR2 SASEGT come from the germline V gene. This CDR3 is 13 amino acids long. This CDR3 is CASRPGTNYGYTF. The CDR3 DNA follows: TGTGCCAGCAGACCCGGGACTAACTATGGCTACACCTTC.

The DNA for the CDR3 is TGCGCCAGCAGCTTGGCGTCAGGGTCAGACTATGGCTACACCTTC. Protein: CASSLASGSDYGYTF. The chain is built from TRBV5-1 and TRBJ1-2; D is perhaps TRBD1 (5 bases). The CDR3 spans 15 residues. V was pared by 0 bases and J by 3 bases, with 12 bases between. The V gene's germline CDR1 is SGHRS and CDR2 YFSETQ.

The chain carries TRBV30 and TRBJ1-5; a possible D gene is TRBD1 (6 bases). CDR1 GTSNPN and CDR2 SVGIG come from the germline V gene (reference sequence). This CDR3 spans 15 amino acids. The V end was cut by 3 bases, the J end by 1 base, with 13 bases between. CDR3 loop: CAWSRGGQSNQPQHF. The CDR3 nucleotides are TGTGCCTGGAGCCGGGGCGGACAGAGCAATCAGCCCCAGCATTTT.